This T cell receptor (beta chain) appears in the sequencing data of a study of T cell repertoires in aging, cancer and after chemotherapy (dated by TCRdb to between 2018 and 2021). Regarding the research as a whole: The donors fell into six age groups ranging from 30 or younger to 70 or older, and each group had at least three individuals. In the hematological group, paired pre- and post-chemotherapy samples were obtained from chronic lymphocytic leukemia patients treated with fludarabine- or bendamustine-based regimens. The full dataset contained around 8.2 million TCR reads. The study profiled peripheral blood TCR beta repertoires from healthy donors and cancer patients to examine immunoaging and T cell reconstitution after chemotherapy. A cohort of 220 or so cancer patients (94 with hematological and approximately 120 with solid cancers) was assembled, and approximately 99 healthy donors were included as a reference group.

TCR beta rearrangements were amplified from genomic DNA isolated from peripheral blood, not from sorted cells or RNA. CDR1 MNHEY and CDR2 SVGAGI are derived from the germline V gene. Trimming costs V 4 bases and J 7 bases, and their ends lie 10 bases apart. The CDR3, cysteine through phenylalanine, is 13 amino acids long. The DNA shown is the 39-base CDR3, in frame from base 1. Paper-wide results and their limitations: Median generation probability increased over the chemotherapy interval in both cancer cohorts, suggesting repertoire reconstitution through rebound thymic output. According to the authors, the repertoire data do not allow conclusions to be drawn about immunological memory after chemotherapy. In healthy donors, the decline in TCR diversity with age was mainly due to loss of richness, whereas in cancer patients loss of evenness also played a role. Compared with age-matched healthy donors, untreated patients with either hematological or solid cancers had significantly lower TCR diversity in the blood along with higher clonality. Hematological cancer patients had infiltration of lymphoid organs, and this infiltration may itself impair thymic emigration or peripheral T cell expansion.

Many counts were recorded for this clonotype. Its antigen is currently not known. Base quality data are lacking; no much larger clone is found one base away. Multiplex touch-down PCR with a mixed TRB-A/B primer pool was used to amplify rearranged TRB sequences covering the V, D and J segments. Two consecutive PCR reactions with Phusion HS II polymerase added Illumina adapters and sample indices to the amplicons. After gel purification with the NucleoSpin Gel and PCR Clean-up kit, the amplicons were checked using Qubit and an Agilent 2100 Bioanalyzer. Libraries were sequenced on an Illumina MiSeq using 600-cycle, single-indexed, paired-end runs. Per the source publication's procedure: Processing of the TRB sequences was carried out with MiXCR versions 2.12 and 3.0.5. Each unique CDR3 nucleotide sequence counted as one clone, and only productive sequences with at least two reads were retained. Shannon diversity, evenness, clonality (one minus evenness), and alpha-parameterized diversity profiles from alpha 0 to 5 were included as repertoire metrics. The IGoR algorithm was used to compute generation probabilities of clones in paired pre- and post-chemotherapy samples. TCRdb reanalyzed the raw reads on its own, using fastp at Q25 for trimming and MiXCR for clone calling, and kept in-frame beta chains. Every CDR3 protein is listed once, alongside the most common genes and DNA of its rows. The V and J calls shown here were made by TCRdb, not taken from the authors' results. This sample is represented by about 10,000 distinct CDR3 sequences; around 22% of them were singletons. Approximately 14% of the sample is taken by the ten largest.

The sequencing input was blood. The rearrangement combines TRBV6-5 with TRBJ1-4; confidence is insufficient to name the D gene. This TCR was sampled from a human donor with a blood cancer. The donor label of this sample is uncertain. CDR3 loop: CASSLGIGEKLFF. The sequenced DNA: TGTGCCAGCAGTTTGGGGATAGGTGAAAAACTGTTTTTT.